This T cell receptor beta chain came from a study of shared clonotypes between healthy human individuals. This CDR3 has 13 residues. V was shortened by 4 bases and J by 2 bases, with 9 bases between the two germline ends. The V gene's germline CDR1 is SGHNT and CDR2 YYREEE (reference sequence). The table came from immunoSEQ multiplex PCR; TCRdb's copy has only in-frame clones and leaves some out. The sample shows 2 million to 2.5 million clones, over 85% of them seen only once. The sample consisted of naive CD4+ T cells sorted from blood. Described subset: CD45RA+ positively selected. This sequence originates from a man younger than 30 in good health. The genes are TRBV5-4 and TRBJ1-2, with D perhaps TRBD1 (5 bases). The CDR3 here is CASSKGENYGYTF. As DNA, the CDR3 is TGTGCCAGCAGCAAAGGGGAGAACTATGGCTACACCTTC.